This TCR beta chain was recorded in a study of molecular identifiers for immune sequencing clone quantification. Study background: In replicates, RNA from roughly 18,000 or 92,000 naive CD8 cells was split five ways, four sequenced. General observations from the study: Effector cells had over 98% of their molecules in clones above 20 RNA copies, while naive cells had under 1%. Detecting spiked Jurkat TCR RNA from one cell among some 990,000 naive cells was reportedly possible.

This clonotype was seen more than once but under ten times. Its antigen is unknown. A much larger clonotype is one base distant, so this may be a read error. There are 15 residues in the CDR3. Germline values: CDR1 DFQATT, CDR2 SNEGSKA (reference sequence). MiXCR, applied by TCRdb to the PCR reads, yields one record per CDR3 protein. The table has 100,000 or so distinct CDR3 sequences, 21% seen once. The CD8+CD4-CCR7+CD45RA+ phenotype defined the sorted naive CD8 T cells. The genes are TRBV20-1 and TRBJ2-3; the match to TRBD2 covers 7 bases. The sequenced material came from naive CD8+ T cells from blood, with Jurkat cell RNA spiked in. Indicated subset: FACS-sorted CD8+CD4-CCR7+CD45RA+ naive T cells. The clonotype comes from a human donor in good health. Some libraries in this study had Jurkat cell RNA spiked in. The DNA for the CDR3 is TGCGGTGCTAGGATTCTAGCGGACCCCACAGATACGCAGTATTTT. Translation: CGARILADPTDTQYF.